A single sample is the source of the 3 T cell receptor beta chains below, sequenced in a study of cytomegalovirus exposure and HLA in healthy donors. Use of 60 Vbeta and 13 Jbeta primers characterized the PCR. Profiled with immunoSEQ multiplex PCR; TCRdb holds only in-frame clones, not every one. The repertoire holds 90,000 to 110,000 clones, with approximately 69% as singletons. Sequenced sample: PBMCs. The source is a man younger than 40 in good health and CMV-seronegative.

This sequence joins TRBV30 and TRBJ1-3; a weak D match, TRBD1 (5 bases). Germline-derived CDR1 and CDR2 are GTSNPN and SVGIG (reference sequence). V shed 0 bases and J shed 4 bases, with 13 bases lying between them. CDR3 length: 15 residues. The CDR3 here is CAWSVAPAGGNTIYF. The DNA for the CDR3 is TGTGCCTGGAGTGTTGCCCCGGCAGGGGGAAACACCATATATTTT.

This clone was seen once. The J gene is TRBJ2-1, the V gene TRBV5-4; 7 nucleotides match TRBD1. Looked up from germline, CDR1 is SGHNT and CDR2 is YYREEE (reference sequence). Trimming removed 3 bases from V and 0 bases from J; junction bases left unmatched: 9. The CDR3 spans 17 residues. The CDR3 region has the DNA TGTGCCAGCAGCTCGGGCTCCGAGGGGGCCTCCTACAATGAGCAGTTCTTC. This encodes CASSSGSEGASYNEQFF.

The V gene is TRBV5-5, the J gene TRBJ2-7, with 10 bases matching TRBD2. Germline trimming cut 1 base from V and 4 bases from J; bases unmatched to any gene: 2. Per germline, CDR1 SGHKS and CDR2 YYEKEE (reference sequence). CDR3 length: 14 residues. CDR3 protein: CASSLSSGRYEQYF. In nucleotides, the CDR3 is TGTGCCAGCAGCTTGTCTAGCGGGAGATACGAGCAGTACTTC.